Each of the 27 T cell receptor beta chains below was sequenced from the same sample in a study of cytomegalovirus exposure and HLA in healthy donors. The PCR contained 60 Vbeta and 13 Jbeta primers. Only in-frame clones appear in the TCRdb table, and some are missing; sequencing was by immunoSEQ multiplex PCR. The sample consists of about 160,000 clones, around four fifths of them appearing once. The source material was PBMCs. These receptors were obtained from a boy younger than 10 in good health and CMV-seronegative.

The CDR3 DNA reads TGTGCCAGCAGCTCCGGGGAACATGAAGCTTTCTTT. This translates into CASSSGEHEAFF. The chain employs TRBV9 and TRBJ1-1; D call uncertain. This CDR3 comprises 12 residues. Trimming removed 4 bases at V and 7 bases at J, with 11 bases between. Per germline, CDR1 SGDLS and CDR2 YYNGEE.

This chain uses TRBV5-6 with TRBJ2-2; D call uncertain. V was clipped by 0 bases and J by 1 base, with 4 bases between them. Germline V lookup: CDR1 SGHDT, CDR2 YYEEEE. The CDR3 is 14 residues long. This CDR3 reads CASSLVQNTGELFF. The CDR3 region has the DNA TGTGCCAGCAGCTTGGTCCAGAACACCGGGGAGCTGTTTTTT. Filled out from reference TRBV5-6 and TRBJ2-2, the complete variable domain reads DAGVTQSPTHLIKTRGQQVTLRCSPKSGHDTVSWYQQALGQGPQFIFQYYEEEERQRGNFPDRFSGHQFPNYSSELNVNALLLGDSALYLCASSLVQNTGELFFGEGSRLTVL.

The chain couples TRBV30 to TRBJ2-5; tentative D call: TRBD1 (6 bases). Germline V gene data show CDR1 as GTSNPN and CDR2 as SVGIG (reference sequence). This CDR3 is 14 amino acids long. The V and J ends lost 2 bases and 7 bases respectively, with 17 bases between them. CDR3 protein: CAWSLGHTPGTQYF. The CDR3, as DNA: TGTGCCTGGAGTCTGGGACATACGCCTGGGACCCAGTACTTC.

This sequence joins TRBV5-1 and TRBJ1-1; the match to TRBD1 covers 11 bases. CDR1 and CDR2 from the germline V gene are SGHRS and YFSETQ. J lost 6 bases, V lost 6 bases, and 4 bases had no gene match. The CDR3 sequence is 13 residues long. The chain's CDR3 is CASKGQGGAEAFF. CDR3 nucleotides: TGCGCCAGCAAGGGACAGGGGGGCGCTGAAGCTTTCTTT. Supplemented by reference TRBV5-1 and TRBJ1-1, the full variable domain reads KAGVTQTPRYLIKTRGQQVTLSCSPISGHRSVSWYQQTPGQGLQFLFEYFSETQRNKGNFPGRFSGRQFSNSRSEMNVSTLELGDSALYLCASKGQGGAEAFFGQGTRLTVV.

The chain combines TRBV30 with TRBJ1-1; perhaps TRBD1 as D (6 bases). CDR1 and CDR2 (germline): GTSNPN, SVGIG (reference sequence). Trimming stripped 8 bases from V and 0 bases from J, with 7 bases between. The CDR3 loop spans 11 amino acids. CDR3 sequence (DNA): TGTGCCGGACAGATGAACACTGAAGCTTTCTTT. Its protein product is CAGQMNTEAFF. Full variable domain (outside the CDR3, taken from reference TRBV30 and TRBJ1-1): SQTIHQWPATLVQPVGSPLSLECTVEGTSNPNLYWYRQAAGRGLQLLFYSVGIGQISSEVPQNLSASRPQDRQFILSSKKLLLSDSGFYLCAGQMNTEAFFGQGTRLTVV.

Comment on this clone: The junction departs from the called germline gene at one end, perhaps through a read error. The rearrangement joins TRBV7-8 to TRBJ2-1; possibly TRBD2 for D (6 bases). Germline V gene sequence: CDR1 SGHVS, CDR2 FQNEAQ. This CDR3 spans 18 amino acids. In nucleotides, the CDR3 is TGTGTCAGCAGCTTAGTAGGAGGTCCGAGCGGAGGGCCGATGTGGCAGTTCTTC. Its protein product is CVSSLVGGPSGGPMWQFF.

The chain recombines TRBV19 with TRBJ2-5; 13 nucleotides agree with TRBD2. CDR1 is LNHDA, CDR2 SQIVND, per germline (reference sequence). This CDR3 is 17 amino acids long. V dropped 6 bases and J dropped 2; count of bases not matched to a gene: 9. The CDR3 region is CASRRLAGGPRQETQYF. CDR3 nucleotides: TGTGCCAGTAGAAGACTAGCGGGGGGACCGAGACAAGAGACCCAGTACTTC.

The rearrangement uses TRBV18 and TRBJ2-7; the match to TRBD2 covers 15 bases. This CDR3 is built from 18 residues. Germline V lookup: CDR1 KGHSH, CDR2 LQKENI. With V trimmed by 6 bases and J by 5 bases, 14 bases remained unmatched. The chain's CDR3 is CASSSNPGLAGGRNEQYF. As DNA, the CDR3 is TGTGCCAGCTCCTCCAATCCGGGACTAGCGGGAGGAAGGAACGAGCAGTACTTC.

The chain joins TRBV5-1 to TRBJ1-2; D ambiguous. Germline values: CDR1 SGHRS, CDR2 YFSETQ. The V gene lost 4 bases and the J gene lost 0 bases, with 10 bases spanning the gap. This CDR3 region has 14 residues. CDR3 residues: CASSPDTSNYGYTF. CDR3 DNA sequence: TGCGCCAGCAGCCCTGACACATCTAACTATGGCTACACCTTC.

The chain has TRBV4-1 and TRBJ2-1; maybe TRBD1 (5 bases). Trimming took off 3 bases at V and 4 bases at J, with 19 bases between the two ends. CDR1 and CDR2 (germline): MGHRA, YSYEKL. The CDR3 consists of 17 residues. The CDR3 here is CASSHRDELSAYNEQFF. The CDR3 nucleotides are TGCGCCAGCAGCCACAGGGATGAGCTTTCGGCGTACAATGAGCAGTTCTTC.

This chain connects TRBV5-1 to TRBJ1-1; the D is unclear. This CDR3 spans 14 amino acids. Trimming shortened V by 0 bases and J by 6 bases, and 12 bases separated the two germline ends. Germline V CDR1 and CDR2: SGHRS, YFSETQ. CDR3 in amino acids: CASSLAGSVSEAFF. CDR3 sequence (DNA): TGCGCCAGCAGCTTGGCGGGGAGCGTCTCTGAAGCTTTCTTT.

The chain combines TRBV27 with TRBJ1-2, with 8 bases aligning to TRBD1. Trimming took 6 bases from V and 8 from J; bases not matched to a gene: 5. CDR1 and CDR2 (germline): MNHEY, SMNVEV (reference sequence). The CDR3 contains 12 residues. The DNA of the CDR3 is TGTGCCAGCAGACAGGGGGTGAGGGGCTACACCTTC. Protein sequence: CASRQGVRGYTF.

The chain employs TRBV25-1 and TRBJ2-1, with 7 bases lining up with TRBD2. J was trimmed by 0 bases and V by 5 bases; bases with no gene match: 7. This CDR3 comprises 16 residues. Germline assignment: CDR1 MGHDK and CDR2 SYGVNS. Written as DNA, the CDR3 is TGTGCCAGCAGTTCGGATCTAGCGGCCTCCTACAATGAGCAGTTCTTC. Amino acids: CASSSDLAASYNEQFF.

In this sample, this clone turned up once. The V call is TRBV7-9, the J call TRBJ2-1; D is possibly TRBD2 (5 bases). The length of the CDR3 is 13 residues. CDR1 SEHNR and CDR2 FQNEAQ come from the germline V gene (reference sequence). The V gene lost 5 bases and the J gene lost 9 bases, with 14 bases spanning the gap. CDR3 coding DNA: TGTGCCAGCAGCGCTAGCCGATTGCCTGAGCAGTTCTTC. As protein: CASSASRLPEQFF. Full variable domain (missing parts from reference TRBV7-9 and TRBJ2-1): DTGVSQNPRHKITKRGQNVTFRCDPISEHNRLYWYRQTLGQGPEFLTYFQNEAQLEKSRLLSDRFSAERPKGSFSTLEIQRTEQGDSAMYLCASSASRLPEQFFGPGTRLTVL.

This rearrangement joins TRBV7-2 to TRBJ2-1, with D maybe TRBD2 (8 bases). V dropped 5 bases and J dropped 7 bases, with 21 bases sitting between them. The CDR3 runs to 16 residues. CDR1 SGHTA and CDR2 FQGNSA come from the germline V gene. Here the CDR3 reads CASSRRAGAGGNEQFF. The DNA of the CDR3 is TGTGCCAGCAGCCGACGAGCGGGAGCAGGGGGGAATGAGCAGTTCTTC.

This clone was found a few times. The CDR3 region has the DNA TGTGCCAGCAAACTCGGGGGGACAGGGGGCGATGAGCAGTTCTTC. This codes for CASKLGGTGGDEQFF. V gene TRBV5-4 combines with J gene TRBJ2-1, with 12 nucleotides matching TRBD1. The CDR3 spans 15 residues. CDR1 SGHNT and CDR2 YYREEE come from the germline V gene (reference sequence). J gave up 8 bases and V 6 bases, and 9 bases lay outside the gene matches. Full variable domain (missing parts from reference TRBV5-4 and TRBJ2-1): ETGVTQSPTHLIKTRGQQVTLRCSSQSGHNTVSWYQQALGQGPQFIFQYYREEENGRGNFPPRFSGLQFPNYSSELNVNALELDDSALYLCASKLGGTGGDEQFFGPGTRLTVL.

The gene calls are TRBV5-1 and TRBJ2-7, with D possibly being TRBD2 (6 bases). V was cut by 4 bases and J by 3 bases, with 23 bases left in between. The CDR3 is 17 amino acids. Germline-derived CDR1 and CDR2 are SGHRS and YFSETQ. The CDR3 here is CASSPSPAGSGNYEQYV. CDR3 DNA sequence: TGCGCCAGCAGCCCGAGTCCCGCGGGGAGTGGGAACTACGAGCAGTACGTC.

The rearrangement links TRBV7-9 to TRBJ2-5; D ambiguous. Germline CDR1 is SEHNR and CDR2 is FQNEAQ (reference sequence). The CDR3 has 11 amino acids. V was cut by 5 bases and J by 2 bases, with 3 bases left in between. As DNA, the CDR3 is TGTGCCAGCAGCCGTCAAGAGACCCAGTACTTC. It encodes CASSRQETQYF.

Here the CDR3 DNA reads TGTGCCAGCAGTTCCGGACTAGCGAGCTACTACGAGCAGTACTTC. This translates into CASSSGLASYYEQYF. The chain recombines TRBV27 with TRBJ2-7; 9 nucleotides agree with TRBD2. The CDR3 is 15 residues long. The V gene's germline CDR1 is MNHEY and CDR2 SMNVEV (reference sequence). With 4 bases clipped from V and 3 bases from J, the junction kept 7 bases outside the gene matches.

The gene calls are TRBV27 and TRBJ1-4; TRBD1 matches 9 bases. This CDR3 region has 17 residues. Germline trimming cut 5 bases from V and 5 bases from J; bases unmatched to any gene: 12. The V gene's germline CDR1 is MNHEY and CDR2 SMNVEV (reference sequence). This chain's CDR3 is CASSLLTSGTGNEKLFF. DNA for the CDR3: TGTGCCAGCAGTCTGTTGACCTCCGGGACAGGGAATGAAAAACTGTTTTTT. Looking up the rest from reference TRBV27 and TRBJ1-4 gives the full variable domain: EAQVTQNPRYLITVTGKKLTVTCSQNMNHEYMSWYRQDPGLGLRQIYYSMNVEVTDKGDVPEGYKVSRKEKRNFPLILESPSPNQTSLYFCASSLLTSGTGNEKLFFGSGTQLSVL.

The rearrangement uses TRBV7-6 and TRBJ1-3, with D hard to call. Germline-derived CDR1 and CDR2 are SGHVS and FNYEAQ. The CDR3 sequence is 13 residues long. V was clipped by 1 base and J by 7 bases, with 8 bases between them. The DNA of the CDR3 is TGTGCCAGCAGCTTAGGGTCGGGGAACACCATATATTTT. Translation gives CASSLGSGNTIYF.

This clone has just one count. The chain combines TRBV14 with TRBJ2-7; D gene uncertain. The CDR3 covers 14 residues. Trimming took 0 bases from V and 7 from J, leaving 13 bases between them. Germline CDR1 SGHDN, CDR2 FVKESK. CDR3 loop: CASSQEGPGGEQYF. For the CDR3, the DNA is TGTGCCAGCAGCCAAGAGGGTCCAGGTGGGGAGCAGTACTTC.

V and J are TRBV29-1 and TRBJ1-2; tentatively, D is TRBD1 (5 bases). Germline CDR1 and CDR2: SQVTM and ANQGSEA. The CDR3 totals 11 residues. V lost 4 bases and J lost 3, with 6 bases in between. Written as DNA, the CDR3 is TGCAGCGTTGCGACAGACTATGGCTACACCTTC. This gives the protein CSVATDYGYTF.

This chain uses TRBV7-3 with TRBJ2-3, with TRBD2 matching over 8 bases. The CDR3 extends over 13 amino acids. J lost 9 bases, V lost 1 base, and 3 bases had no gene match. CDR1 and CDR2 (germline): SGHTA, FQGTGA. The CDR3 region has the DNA TGTGCCAGCAGCTTAAAGCCGGGGGGGACGCAGTATTTT. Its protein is CASSLKPGGTQYF.

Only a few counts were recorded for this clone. CDR3 region: CSVMGQSGSTEAFF. The CDR3, as DNA: TGCAGCGTTATGGGACAGTCTGGGAGCACTGAAGCTTTCTTT. V and J are TRBV29-1 and TRBJ1-1; the match to TRBD1 covers 7 bases. V was clipped by 5 bases and J by 4 bases; unmatched bases: 10. The CDR3 spans 14 residues. Germline CDR1 is SQVTM and CDR2 is ANQGSEA.

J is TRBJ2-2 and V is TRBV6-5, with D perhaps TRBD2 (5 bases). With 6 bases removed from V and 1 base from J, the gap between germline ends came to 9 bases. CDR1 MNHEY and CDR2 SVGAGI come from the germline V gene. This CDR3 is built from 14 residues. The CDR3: CASSPAVNTGELFF. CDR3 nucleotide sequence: TGTGCCAGCAGCCCAGCGGTGAACACCGGGGAGCTGTTTTTT.

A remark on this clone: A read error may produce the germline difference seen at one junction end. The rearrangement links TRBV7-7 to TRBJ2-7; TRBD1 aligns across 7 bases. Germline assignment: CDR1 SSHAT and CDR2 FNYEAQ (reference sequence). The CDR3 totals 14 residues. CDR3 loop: CASSLGDSSYEQYF. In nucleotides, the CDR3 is TGTGCTAGCAGCTTGGGGGACAGCTCCTACGAGCAGTACTTC.